This TCR beta chain was identified during a study of blood T cell repertoires in COVID-19. Germline CDR1 and CDR2: GTSNPN and SVGIG (reference sequence). After removal of 0 bases from V and 8 bases from J, the junction contained 12 bases not matched to a gene. The CDR3 is 16 residues long. Data came from immunoSEQ multiplex PCR; TCRdb stores just in-frame clones and leaves some out. The sample shows about 240,000 clones, about four fifths of them seen only once. This sequence joins TRBV30 and TRBJ1-4, with 7 bases identical to TRBD1. The TCR was taken from a woman older than 75 with COVID-19, enrolled during active disease. Source material: peripheral blood. The CDR3 sequence is CAWSVPPGQSGEKLFF. Here the CDR3 DNA reads TGTGCCTGGAGTGTTCCTCCGGGACAGTCAGGCGAAAAACTGTTTTTT.